The 28 T cell receptor beta chains below come from one sample, sequenced in a study of blood T cell repertoires in COVID-19. Measured with immunoSEQ multiplex PCR; TCRdb has only the in-frame clones, and not every one. The sample includes just over 150,000 clones, approximately 90% of them seen just once. The material sequenced was peripheral blood. These receptors were obtained from a woman in her sixties or seventies with acute or convalescent COVID-19.

The CDR3 spells CASSRPENYGYTF. DNA for the CDR3: TGTGCCAGTAGTCGTCCGGAGAACTATGGCTACACCTTC. This chain joins TRBV19 and TRBJ1-2; D remains unclear. Germline loops: CDR1 LNHDA, CDR2 SQIVND (reference sequence). The CDR3 loop spans 13 amino acids. The ends were cut back, 5 bases at V and 2 bases at J, with 9 bases in the middle.

As DNA, the CDR3 is TGTGCCAGCAGTTTATGGGGACGGGGACAGGGAGATCAGCCCCAGCATTTT. It codes for CASSLWGRGQGDQPQHF. V is TRBV27 and J is TRBJ1-5, with TRBD1 identical over 9 bases. The CDR3 sequence is 17 residues long. CDR1 and CDR2 (germline): MNHEY, SMNVEV (reference sequence). V was clipped by 1 base and J by 5 bases; unmatched bases: 9.

A single count supports this clone. The chain carries TRBV27 and TRBJ1-4; no clear D gene. The CDR3 is made up of 11 amino acids. The V and J ends lost 6 bases and 7 bases respectively, with 6 bases between them. Germline-derived CDR1 and CDR2 are MNHEY and SMNVEV (reference sequence). The CDR3 loop reads CASSPGEKLFF. The CDR3 DNA reads TGTGCCAGCAGCCCCGGTGAAAAACTGTTTTTT.

Notes on this clone: Other DNA sequences within the sample encode an identical CDR3. The rearrangement uses TRBV6-5 and TRBJ1-6; D perhaps matches TRBD1 (6 bases). The V gene's germline CDR1 is MNHEY and CDR2 SVGAGI. The length of the CDR3 is 15 residues. Trimming stripped 5 bases from V and 2 bases from J, with 10 bases between. The CDR3 is CASSRQDPYNSPLHF. The CDR3, as DNA: TGTGCCAGCAGTCGACAGGATCCCTATAATTCACCCCTCCACTTT.

This chain links TRBV5-1 with TRBJ1-5; 7 bases agree with TRBD1. V gave up 2 bases and J gave up 8 bases; unmatched junction bases: 13. CDR3 length equals 16 residues. Germline V gene lookup returns CDR1 SGHRS and CDR2 YFSETQ. The CDR3 DNA is TGCGCCAGCAGCTTACCTGAGACAGGGTTGGAGGAGCCCCAGCATTTT. This encodes CASSLPETGLEEPQHF.

This chain links TRBV7-8 with TRBJ2-5; 7 nucleotides line up with TRBD1. The junction had 7 bases not matched to a gene; V was cut back by 5 bases and J by 4 bases. The CDR3 totals 14 residues. Germline lookup yields CDR1 SGHVS and CDR2 FQNEAQ. CDR3 nucleotides: TGTGCCAGCAGCACGACAGGGTCACGAGAGACCCAGTACTTC. The encoded protein is CASSTTGSRETQYF.

This chain links TRBV7-2 with TRBJ2-2; 9 bases match TRBD1. Germline lookup yields CDR1 SGHTA and CDR2 FQGNSA. Germline trimming cut 7 bases from V and 4 bases from J; bases unmatched to any gene: 7. The CDR3 runs to 15 residues. The CDR3 spells CASKKQGAVTGELFF. The CDR3 bases are TGTGCCAGCAAAAAACAGGGGGCGGTCACCGGGGAGCTGTTTTTT.

This clone was counted a single time. This chain links TRBV2 with TRBJ2-3; the D gene is possibly TRBD2 (6 bases). The CDR3 is 14 amino acids. Germline V gene sequence: CDR1 SNHLY, CDR2 FYNNEI. Trimming shortened V by 8 bases and J by 3 bases, and 15 bases separated the two germline ends. CDR3 DNA sequence: TGTGCCAGCCAACCGGCAGGGAGGACAGATACGCAGTATTTT. As protein: CASQPAGRTDTQYF.

The rearrangement joins TRBV6-5 to TRBJ1-5, with 11 bases fitting TRBD1. V shed 5 bases, J shed 4 bases, and the junction held 4 bases outside the gene matches. Germline CDR1 and CDR2: MNHEY and SVGAGI. This CDR3 has 15 residues. This chain's CDR3 is CASSRTGGKNQPQHF. The CDR3 coding sequence is TGTGCCAGCAGTCGGACAGGGGGCAAAAATCAGCCCCAGCATTTT.

The rearrangement links TRBV18 to TRBJ1-5; TRBD1 aligns across 7 bases. The CDR3 consists of 15 residues. Germline assignment: CDR1 KGHSH and CDR2 LQKENI. V was clipped by 5 bases and J by 0 bases; unmatched bases: 4. The CDR3: CASSAGQISNQPQHF. The CDR3 DNA reads TGTGCCAGCTCAGCGGGACAGATTAGCAATCAGCCCCAGCATTTT. The complete variable domain, with remaining parts taken from reference TRBV18 and TRBJ1-5, reads NAGVMQNPRHLVRRRGQEARLRCSPMKGHSHVYWYRQLPEEGLKFMVYLQKENIIDESGMPKERFSAEFPKEGPSILRIQQVVRGDSAAYFCASSAGQISNQPQHFGDGTRLSIL.

V is TRBV6-5 and J is TRBJ1-6; 7 nucleotides match TRBD1. Germline trimming cut 6 bases from V and 4 bases from J; bases unmatched to any gene: 6. The CDR3 length is 15 residues. Germline CDR1 reads MNHEY; CDR2 reads SVGAGI. The CDR3 sequence: CASRTGFLYNSPLHF. CDR3 bases: TGTGCCAGCAGGACAGGGTTCCTTTATAATTCACCCCTCCACTTT.

The CDR3 loop reads CASSQPWANTGELFF. In nucleotides, the CDR3 is TGTGCCAGCAGCCAACCCTGGGCTAACACCGGGGAGCTGTTTTTT. The chain employs TRBV7-9 and TRBJ2-2; D is undetermined. The CDR3 runs 15 residues. V was pared by 5 bases and J by 2 bases, with 12 bases between. CDR1 and CDR2 (germline): SEHNR, FQNEAQ (reference sequence).

The chain is built from TRBV19 and TRBJ1-5, with 7 bases fitting TRBD1. The V gene end was trimmed by 5 bases and the J gene end by 6 bases; junction bases not matched to a gene: 10. The CDR3 is 15 residues long. Germline assignment: CDR1 LNHDA and CDR2 SQIVND (reference sequence). In DNA form, the CDR3 reads TGTGCCAGTAGTGACGGACAGGTAAGGACTCAGCCCCAGCATTTT. This sequence encodes CASSDGQVRTQPQHF.

V and J are TRBV7-2 and TRBJ2-5; 10 bases align to TRBD1. CDR3 length: 14 amino acids. The germline gives CDR1 SGHTA, CDR2 FQGNSA. Losses at the gene ends were 5 bases for V and 1 base for J; bases not matched to a gene: 1. CDR3 sequence reads: CASSRDRGQETQYF. Here the CDR3 DNA reads TGTGCCAGCAGCCGGGACAGGGGCCAAGAGACCCAGTACTTC.

This chain joins TRBV6-5 and TRBJ1-3; TRBD1 is a possible D gene (5 bases). With 2 bases removed from V and 2 bases from J, the gap between germline ends came to 7 bases. In germline, CDR1 is MNHEY, CDR2 SVGAGI. The CDR3 totals 14 residues. The CDR3 here is CASSYGAAGNTIYF. The CDR3 DNA is TGTGCCAGCAGTTACGGGGCAGCTGGAAACACCATATATTTT.

The chain uses TRBV2 and TRBJ2-4; D remains ambiguous. Looked up from germline, CDR1 is SNHLY and CDR2 is FYNNEI. The CDR3 is 13 amino acids. V lost 2 bases and J lost 4, with 6 bases in between. CDR3: CASSEWAKNIQYF. CDR3 in DNA: TGTGCCAGCAGTGAATGGGCTAAAAACATTCAGTACTTC.

CDR3 sequence: CASATSGEPYYNEQFF. The CDR3 DNA reads as TGCGCCAGCGCTACTAGCGGGGAACCCTACTACAATGAGCAGTTCTTC. The chain employs TRBV5-1 and TRBJ2-1; TRBD2 aligns across 10 bases. The CDR3 is made up of 16 amino acids. With V trimmed by 7 bases and J by 3 bases, 10 bases remained unmatched. Germline V CDR1 and CDR2: SGHRS, YFSETQ.

This clone came up once. The V gene is TRBV2, the J gene TRBJ2-3; D might be TRBD2 (6 bases). CDR1 is SNHLY, CDR2 FYNNEI, per germline. V was pared by 4 bases and J by 6 bases, with 17 bases between. CDR3 size: 15 residues. The CDR3 loop reads CASSGFGGGLDTQYF. CDR3 bases: TGTGCCAGCAGTGGATTCGGGGGAGGCTTGGATACGCAGTATTTT.

V gene TRBV6-6 combines with J gene TRBJ1-5, with D possibly TRBD1 on 6 matching bases. Germline V gene lookup returns CDR1 MNHNY and CDR2 SVGAGI (reference sequence). Trimming shortened V by 4 bases and J by 5 bases, and 15 bases separated the two germline ends. The CDR3 covers 15 residues. DNA for the CDR3: TGTGCCAGCAGTTGGAGTGGGGGGGCGTATCAGCCCCAGCATTTT. Its translation is CASSWSGGAYQPQHF.

The rearrangement joins TRBV19 to TRBJ1-2, with TRBD1 matching over 7 bases. This CDR3 is built from 15 residues. The junction had 9 bases not matched to a gene; V was cut back by 4 bases and J by 4 bases. CDR1 is LNHDA, CDR2 SQIVND, per germline (reference sequence). The DNA for the CDR3 is TGTGCCAGTAGTAACCCTAGAGGGGACAGCTATGGCTACACCTTC. Amino acid sequence: CASSNPRGDSYGYTF. The full variable domain, in which reference TRBV19 and TRBJ1-2 provide the parts outside the CDR3, is DGGITQSPKYLFRKEGQNVTLSCEQNLNHDAMYWYRQDPGQGLRLIYYSQIVNDFQKGDIAEGYSVSREKKESFPLTVTSAQKNPTAFYLCASSNPRGDSYGYTFGSGTRLTVV.

J is TRBJ2-5 and V is TRBV3-1 (or the pseudogene TRBV3-2); 9 bases line up with TRBD2. CDR1 and CDR2 (germline): LGHDT, YNNKEL (reference sequence). Trimming cost V 2 bases and J 5 bases; bases outside gene matches: 12. The CDR3 sequence is 17 residues long. The CDR3 DNA reads TGTGCCAGCAGCCAAATCCGCGGGGGGGCGAGTGGTGAGACCCAGTACTTC. Its protein product is CASSQIRGGASGETQYF.

CDR3 amino acids: CASSPGGQGTYEQYF. The CDR3 DNA sequence: TGTGCCAGTAGCCCGGGGGGACAGGGTACCTACGAGCAGTACTTC. The chain employs TRBV19 and TRBJ2-7; 9 nucleotides agree with TRBD1. After removal of 6 bases from V and 2 bases from J, the junction contained 8 bases not matched to a gene. This CDR3 is 15 amino acids long. The germline gives CDR1 LNHDA, CDR2 SQIVND (reference sequence).

V gene TRBV7-2 combines with J gene TRBJ1-3; 8 bases fit TRBD1. CDR3 length: 15 amino acids. V was pared by 4 bases and J by 2 bases, with 4 bases of the junction left unmatched. Germline CDR1 SGHTA, CDR2 FQGNSA. Here the CDR3 DNA reads TGTGCCAGCAGCTCAGGGACAGGCACTGGAAACACCATATATTTT. This encodes CASSSGTGTGNTIYF.

The sample holds one count of this clone. This chain joins TRBV7-9 and TRBJ2-2; no firm D call. Trimming shortened V by 0 bases and J by 1 base, and 6 bases separated the two germline ends. Germline CDR1 SEHNR, CDR2 FQNEAQ (reference sequence). The CDR3 runs 15 residues. The CDR3 reads CASSLAAGNTGELFF. The CDR3 coding sequence is TGTGCCAGCAGCTTAGCCGCAGGGAACACCGGGGAGCTGTTTTTT. Using reference TRBV7-9 and TRBJ2-2 for the parts outside the CDR3, the full variable domain is DTGVSQNPRHKITKRGQNVTFRCDPISEHNRLYWYRQTLGQGPEFLTYFQNEAQLEKSRLLSDRFSAERPKGSFSTLEIQRTEQGDSAMYLCASSLAAGNTGELFFGEGSRLTVL.

CDR3 residues: CASSAYHREHYGYTF. In DNA, the CDR3 is TGTGCCAGCAGTGCGTATCACAGGGAACACTATGGCTACACCTTC. The chain carries TRBV28 and TRBJ1-2; D possibly corresponds to TRBD1 (6 bases). V gave up 5 bases and J gave up 3 bases, with 16 bases separating them. CDR1 and CDR2 from the germline V gene are MDHEN and SYDVKM. The length of the CDR3 is 15 residues.

This clone appeared a few times. The chain couples TRBV6-5 to TRBJ1-3, with TRBD1 matching 7 bases. The CDR3 runs 14 residues. Germline V gene lookup returns CDR1 MNHEY and CDR2 SVGAGI. J lost 3 bases, V lost 7 bases, and 6 bases had no gene match. The CDR3 sequence: CASISGGIGNTIYF. The CDR3 DNA reads as TGTGCCAGCATCTCAGGGGGTATTGGAAACACCATATATTTT.

The chain links TRBV27 to TRBJ1-4; 8 bases line up with TRBD1. Germline CDR1 MNHEY, CDR2 SMNVEV (reference sequence). CDR3 size: 14 residues. V lost 5 bases, J lost 10 bases, and 9 bases stayed unmatched. CDR3 in amino acids: CASSPGRGQGKLFF. CDR3 nucleotides: TGTGCCAGCAGTCCGGGCAGGGGGCAAGGAAAACTGTTTTTT.

This clone was seen more than once but under ten times. The junction and the germline gene differ at one end; a read error may be behind it. V is TRBV12-3 or TRBV12-4 and J is TRBJ2-3; 8 bases match TRBD2. The CDR3 totals 13 residues. Here the CDR3 reads CASSSSPGLVMHF. The CDR3 DNA is TGTGCCAGCAGTTCATCCCCGGGACTAGTGATGCATTTT.